This entry describes one T cell receptor (beta chain). A second about 6 to 12 cycle PCR used barcoded and J-beta primers. Every cDNA molecule bore a tag from a template-switch adaptor containing 12 random nucleotides. TCRdb reprocessed the 5' RACE reads via MiXCR and lists one record per CDR3 protein. The sample contains roughly 1,800,000 distinct CDR3 sequences, just under 50% of which appear only once. This specimen belongs to a study of blood T cells in healthy people across ages. Trimming cost V 2 bases and J 6 bases; bases outside gene matches: 11. Germline CDR1 is LGHNA and CDR2 is YSLEER. This CDR3 is 17 amino acids long.

The rearrangement links TRBV4-3 to TRBJ2-3, with 10 bases fitting TRBD2. The source of this sequence is a woman in her forties in good health. The sample was blood. This CDR3 is CASSQPGTSETWDTQYF. CDR3 coding DNA: TGCGCCAGCAGCCAACCGGGGACTAGCGAAACGTGGGATACGCAGTATTTT.